Listed here are 8 T cell receptor beta chains from one sample, sequenced in a study of response to subunit inactivated influenza vaccine (dated by TCRdb to 2017 to 2018). The method was RT-PCR. This sample was sequenced with an Illumina HiSeq 2500. TCRdb cleaned the public reads at Q25 with fastp, built clones with MiXCR and kept in-frame beta chains. Entries that share a CDR3 protein sequence are merged under the most common genes and DNA. This sample is represented by just under 550,000 distinct CDR3 sequences; 20% to 25% of them were singletons. Approximately 2.9% of the sample lies in the top ten. The sample was also reused in another study, on T cells expressing NK-cell markers. As that second paper reports: TCR beta cDNA libraries were prepared using 5'RACE template switching, which introduced a universal primer site and unique molecular identifiers.

The sample here was CD4+ T cells sorted from PBMCs, taken 11 to 12 days after vaccination. Every receptor here comes from a man in his fifties who received an inactivated influenza vaccine. Donor details come from another sample of the same person, matched by shared clones.

This clonotype occurred a few times. This chain joins TRBV27 and TRBJ2-7; D may be TRBD2 (6 bases). The V end was cut by 5 bases, the J end by 0 bases, with 17 bases between. CDR3 length equals 16 residues. The germline V gene has CDR1 MNHEY and CDR2 SMNVEV (reference sequence). The CDR3 is CASSPTLGRSSYEQYF. In DNA form, the CDR3 reads TGTGCCAGCAGTCCGACTTTGGGGAGGAGCTCCTACGAGCAGTACTTC.

In nucleotides, the CDR3 is TGTGCCAGCAGGACCGTGGGGGCTGGAAACACCATATATTTT. Translated: CASRTVGAGNTIYF. The genes are TRBV12-3 or TRBV12-4 and TRBJ1-3; maybe TRBD1 (5 bases). The CDR3 sequence is 14 residues long. Trimming removed 6 bases from V and 2 bases from J, with 11 bases in between.

The V and J genes are TRBV29-1 and TRBJ2-3; the match to TRBD2 covers 9 bases. The CDR3 runs 15 residues. Germline assignment: CDR1 SQVTM and CDR2 ANQGSEA. J was trimmed by 0 bases and V by 5 bases; bases with no gene match: 6. DNA for the CDR3: TGCAGCGTTATCCCGCGGGAGGGTAGCACAGATACGCAGTATTTT. Encoded protein: CSVIPREGSTDTQYF.

Points on this clonotype: At one of its ends the junction is not consistent with the germline gene, which may arise from a read error. V usage is TRBV7-9 and J usage is TRBJ2-7; D remains unclear. The CDR3 loop spans 10 amino acids. CDR1 and CDR2 (germline): SEHNR, FQNEAQ (reference sequence). For the CDR3, the DNA is TGTGCCAACCCCCCCGCGGCCGAGAGATTC. Amino acid sequence: CANPPAAERF.

CDR3 nucleotide sequence: TGTGCCAGCAGCGCCTGGTCGGGACTAGTGACGACCCAGTACTTC. Protein: CASSAWSGLVTTQYF. V gene TRBV5-6 combines with J gene TRBJ2-5; 8 nucleotides align to TRBD2. This CDR3 contains 15 residues. Germline-derived CDR1 and CDR2 are SGHDT and YYEEEE. J gave up 7 bases and V 4 bases, and 12 bases lay outside the gene matches.

The chain employs TRBV7-3 and TRBJ2-3; D is uncertain. V gave up 5 bases and J gave up 0 bases, with 12 bases separating them. Germline V gene data show CDR1 as SGHTA and CDR2 as FQGTGA. This CDR3 contains 15 residues. The CDR3 DNA reads as TGTGCCAGCAGCCCCTTTACCACTAGCACAGATACGCAGTATTTT. Its translation: CASSPFTTSTDTQYF.

The CDR3 reads CAWSGAPRWGTEAFF. CDR3 DNA sequence: TGTGCCTGGAGTGGAGCACCCCGGTGGGGCACTGAAGCTTTCTTT. J is TRBJ1-1 and V is TRBV30; D is ambiguous. In germline, CDR1 is GTSNPN, CDR2 SVGIG (reference sequence). The CDR3 has 15 residues. Trimming took off 1 base at V and 4 bases at J, with 16 bases between the two ends. Looking up the rest from reference TRBV30 and TRBJ1-1 gives the full variable domain: SQTIHQWPATLVQPVGSPLSLECTVEGTSNPNLYWYRQAAGRGLQLLFYSVGIGQISSEVPQNLSASRPQDRQFILSSKKLLLSDSGFYLCAWSGAPRWGTEAFFGQGTRLTVV.

V and J are TRBV5-1 and TRBJ2-5, with D possibly matching TRBD1 (6 bases). The CDR3 contains 16 residues. V lost 0 bases to trimming and J lost 1 base, with 13 bases between them. Germline values: CDR1 SGHRS, CDR2 YFSETQ. The CDR3 is CASSLGADRTQETQYF. The CDR3 DNA follows: TGCGCCAGCAGCTTGGGTGCGGACAGAACCCAAGAGACCCAGTACTTC.